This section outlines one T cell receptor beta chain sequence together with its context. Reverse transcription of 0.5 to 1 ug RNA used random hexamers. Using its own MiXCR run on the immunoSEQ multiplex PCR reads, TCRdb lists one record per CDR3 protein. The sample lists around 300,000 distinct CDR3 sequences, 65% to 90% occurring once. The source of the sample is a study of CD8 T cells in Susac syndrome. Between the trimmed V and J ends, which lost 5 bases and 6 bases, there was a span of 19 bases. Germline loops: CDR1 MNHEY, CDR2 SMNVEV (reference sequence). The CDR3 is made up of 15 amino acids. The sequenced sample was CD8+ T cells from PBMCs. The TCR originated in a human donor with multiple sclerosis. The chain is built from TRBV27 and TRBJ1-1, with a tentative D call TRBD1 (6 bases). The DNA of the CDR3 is TGTGCCAGCAGTATTCGGACAGACGGATTGTCTGAAGCTTTCTTT. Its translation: CASSIRTDGLSEAFF.